Presented here are 3 T cell receptor beta chains from one specimen sequenced in a study of blood T cell repertoires in COVID-19. Only in-frame clones appear in the TCRdb table, and some are missing; sequencing was by immunoSEQ multiplex PCR. Of about 100,000 clones listed, 90% to 95% are singletons. The sample comprised peripheral blood. These receptors were collected from a man aged 60-69 years with acute or convalescent COVID-19.

V and J are TRBV27 and TRBJ1-6; 7 bases line up with TRBD1. Germline CDR1 and CDR2: MNHEY and SMNVEV (reference sequence). This CDR3 has 15 residues. With 5 bases clipped from V and 9 bases from J, the junction kept 10 bases outside the gene matches. The CDR3 loop reads CASSAGTAWGSPLHF. The CDR3 DNA follows: TGTGCCAGCAGTGCCGGGACAGCGTGGGGTTCACCCCTCCACTTT.

The chain recombines TRBV24-1 with TRBJ2-5, with TRBD2 as a possible D gene (6 bases). The CDR3 consists of 15 residues. Per the germline V gene, CDR1 is KGHDR and CDR2 is SFDVKD. V was clipped by 2 bases and J by 2 bases, with 11 bases between them. CDR3 loop: CATSDWGESQETQYF. The CDR3 DNA sequence: TGTGCCACCAGTGATTGGGGGGAGTCACAAGAGACCCAGTACTTC.

This rearrangement joins TRBV28 to TRBJ2-7; TRBD1 matches at 9 bases. Germline V CDR1 and CDR2: MDHEN, SYDVKM. The junction had 3 bases not matched to a gene; V was cut back by 7 bases and J by 2 bases. This CDR3 comprises 13 residues. The CDR3 region is CASKRQGAYEQYF. Here the CDR3 DNA reads TGTGCCAGCAAACGACAGGGGGCCTACGAGCAGTACTTC.